The 17 T cell receptor beta chains below all came from one sample that was sequenced in a study of graft-versus-host responses after intestinal transplantation. Assay: immunoSEQ multiplex PCR; the TCRdb copy retains only in-frame clones and omits some. The table records 25,000 to 30,000 clones, roughly 87% of them present only once. The sample in question was PBMCs, obtained around 430 days after intestinal transplantation. The receptor source for this set is a human patient who received an intestinal transplant, so some T cells may come from the graft donor.

The genes are TRBV25-1 and TRBJ2-1; D may be TRBD2 (5 bases). The CDR3 has 14 amino acids. In germline, CDR1 is MGHDK, CDR2 SYGVNS. Trimming removed 8 bases from V and 0 bases from J, with 11 bases in between. The CDR3 here is CASQDWSSYNEQFF. The CDR3 bases are TGTGCCAGCCAGGACTGGAGCTCCTACAATGAGCAGTTCTTC.

The chain combines TRBV6-1 with TRBJ1-2, with D possibly matching TRBD1 (6 bases). V was shortened by 6 bases and J by 6 bases, with 17 bases between the two germline ends. This CDR3 contains 14 residues. CDR1 MNHNS and CDR2 SASEGT come from the germline V gene. The CDR3 region has the DNA TGTGCCAGCAGAGTTATGGACAGATCGGATGGCTACACCTTC. It translates to CASRVMDRSDGYTF.

The chain combines TRBV15 with TRBJ1-2; D unresolved. V lost 0 bases to trimming and J lost 4 bases, with 9 bases between them. Germline V gene lookup returns CDR1 LNHNV and CDR2 YYDKDF (reference sequence). This CDR3 spans 14 amino acids. As DNA, the CDR3 is TGTGCCACCAGCAGAGACCTAGACGGCTATGGCTACACCTTC. Amino acid sequence: CATSRDLDGYGYTF.

The rearrangement joins TRBV4-1 to TRBJ1-2, with 7 bases aligning to TRBD1. Per germline, CDR1 MGHRA and CDR2 YSYEKL. The CDR3 loop spans 14 amino acids. With 2 bases clipped from V and 5 bases from J, the junction kept 5 bases outside the gene matches. The CDR3 bases are TGCGCCAGCAGCCAAAAGCAGGGACAGTATGGCTACACCTTC. It encodes CASSQKQGQYGYTF.

This rearrangement joins TRBV5-5 to TRBJ2-5, with D unresolved. The V and J ends lost 1 base and 4 bases respectively, with 5 bases between them. This CDR3 has 12 residues. Germline values: CDR1 SGHKS, CDR2 YYEKEE (reference sequence). CDR3 in amino acids: CASSLYLETQYF. The CDR3 nucleotides read TGTGCCAGCAGCTTGTATTTAGAGACCCAGTACTTC.

Only a few counts were recorded for this clone. J is TRBJ1-5 and V is TRBV6-5; unclear D gene. The CDR3 covers 13 residues. CDR1 and CDR2 (germline): MNHEY, SVGAGI. Trimming pared 6 bases from V and 4 bases from J, leaving 10 bases between. For the CDR3, the DNA is TGTGCCAGCAGACTCACTCAGAATCAGCCCCAGCATTTT. Protein product: CASRLTQNQPQHF.

CDR3 nucleotide sequence: TGTGCCAGCAGCTTAGCCGCTAGCGGGGGGACTGCCTACAATGAGCAGTTCTTC. Amino acid sequence: CASSLAASGGTAYNEQFF. The chain carries TRBV11-2 and TRBJ2-1, with TRBD2 matching 11 bases. The length of the CDR3 is 18 residues. The V gene's germline CDR1 is SGHAT and CDR2 FQNNGV. With 1 base clipped from V and 2 bases from J, the junction kept 7 bases outside the gene matches.

The chain is built from TRBV7-3 and TRBJ2-1; no reliable D call. Germline CDR1 is SGHTA and CDR2 is FQGTGA. V was clipped by 5 bases and J by 1 base, with 15 bases between them. The CDR3 is made up of 16 amino acids. The CDR3: CASSPRRSASYNEQFF. The CDR3, as DNA: TGTGCCAGCAGCCCCCGCCGCAGCGCATCCTACAATGAGCAGTTCTTC.

The rearrangement uses TRBV11-2 and TRBJ1-1; D perhaps matches TRBD1 (5 bases). Germline CDR1 SGHAT, CDR2 FQNNGV. Deletions cut 4 bases from V and 6 bases from J, with 12 bases between. The CDR3 loop spans 13 amino acids. In nucleotides, the CDR3 is TGTGCCAGCAGCTCATACCTGGGGCCTGAAGCTTTCTTT. Encoded protein: CASSSYLGPEAFF.

V is TRBV6-5 and J is TRBJ2-1, with D maybe TRBD1 (6 bases). The V and J ends lost 6 bases and 15 bases respectively, with 15 bases between them. CDR3 length: 11 residues. The germline V gene has CDR1 MNHEY and CDR2 SVGAGI. The CDR3 reads CASSPGHRLFF. The CDR3, as DNA: TGTGCCAGCAGCCCGGGACACAGGCTGTTCTTC.

The chain recombines TRBV6-1 with TRBJ2-3; D possibly corresponds to TRBD1 (6 bases). Germline loops: CDR1 MNHNS, CDR2 SASEGT. The CDR3 sequence is 15 residues long. V lost 7 bases, J lost 2 bases, and 16 bases lay in between. In DNA, the CDR3 is TGTGCCAGCATGCCCCAGGGGATATACACAGATACGCAGTATTTT. Amino acids: CASMPQGIYTDTQYF.

The chain carries TRBV30 and TRBJ1-5; D unclear. Trimming cost V 0 bases and J 9 bases, with 12 bases left between them. The V gene's germline CDR1 is GTSNPN and CDR2 SVGIG (reference sequence). The CDR3 extends over 13 amino acids. The CDR3 loop reads CAWSVPVLGPQHF. For the CDR3, the DNA is TGTGCCTGGAGTGTACCGGTCTTGGGGCCCCAGCATTTT.

V and J are TRBV9 and TRBJ2-7; D is uncertain. CDR3 length: 11 amino acids. Per the germline V gene, CDR1 is SGDLS and CDR2 is YYNGEE. The V gene lost 9 bases and the J gene lost 2 bases, with 9 bases spanning the gap. CDR3 in amino acids: CAKAETYEQYF. In DNA form, the CDR3 reads TGTGCCAAGGCCGAGACCTACGAGCAGTACTTC.

The chain has TRBV6-1 and TRBJ2-2, with 9 nucleotides matching TRBD1. The CDR3 covers 15 residues. V lost 5 bases and J lost 7; bases outside the gene matches: 8. Germline V gives CDR1 MNHNS, CDR2 SASEGT. CDR3 region: CASSRPGQGNGELFF. CDR3 coding DNA: TGTGCCAGCAGTCGACCGGGACAGGGAAACGGGGAGCTGTTTTTT.

The gene calls are TRBV25-1 and TRBJ2-7; D might be TRBD2 (5 bases). The CDR3 contains 15 residues. In germline, CDR1 is MGHDK, CDR2 SYGVNS. Trimming removed 5 bases at V and 7 bases at J, with 21 bases between. The CDR3 nucleotides read TGTGCCAGCAGTAACCAAGACATGCCGGGGAATGAGCAGTACTTC. This gives the protein CASSNQDMPGNEQYF.

Note on this clone: No conserved phenylalanine or tryptophan ends this CDR3, so it is likely a read error. This sequence joins TRBV6-6 and TRBJ1-6; no reliable D call. V was shortened by 2 bases and J by 6 bases, with 11 bases between the two germline ends. Germline V gene data show CDR1 as MNHNY and CDR2 as SVGAGI (reference sequence). The CDR3 sequence is 15 residues long. DNA of the CDR3: TGTGCCAGCAGTTACCCTAAAAGAACTAATTCACCCCTCCACCTT. Protein sequence: CASSYPKRTNSPLHL.

This chain joins TRBV5-8 and TRBJ2-7; D perhaps matches TRBD1 (5 bases). The CDR3 is 14 residues long. Germline V CDR1 and CDR2: SGHTS, YDEGEE. V lost 2 bases, J lost 4 bases, and 13 bases lay in between. The CDR3 spells CASSFARAWYEQYF. The DNA for the CDR3 is TGTGCCAGCAGCTTCGCCAGGGCGTGGTACGAGCAGTACTTC.